A selection of T cell receptor beta chains follows, all from one sample in a study of response to subunit inactivated influenza vaccine. TCRdb redid the calling of the RT-PCR reads with MiXCR, one entry per CDR3 protein. The table includes some 500,000 distinct CDR3 sequences, about 15% detected once. This specimen consisted of CD4+ T cells sorted from PBMCs, obtained around 2 years after vaccination. These receptors came from a man between 50 and 69 years old who received an inactivated influenza vaccine. Both conserved end residues are part of each CDR3. D genes are given only for firm matches. Not every row has a clone size; where given, it reads once, few, many or a size class.

TRBJ1-2 TRBV4-2 TRBD1 many CASSQAAGQGNYGYTF TGTGCCAGCAGCCAAGCCGCGGGACAGGGAAACTATGGCTACACCTTC
TRBJ2-3 TRBV10-2 TRBD2 - CASSESGGVTDTQYF TGCGCCAGCAGTGAGAGCGGGGGGGTCACAGATACGCAGTATTTT
TRBJ2-7 TRBV7-2 TRBD1 - CASSPRTGGIFNEQYF TGTGCCAGCAGCCCACGGACAGGGGGAATTTTCAACGAGCAGTACTTC
TRBJ2-6 TRBV3-1 - - CASYHTGTGANVLTF TGTGCCAGCTATCACACAGGGACTGGGGCCAACGTCCTGACTTTC
TRBJ2-3 TRBV10-3 - - CAISPSEVDTQYF TGTGCCATCAGCCCCTCAGAGGTAGATACGCAGTATTTT
TRBJ1-1 TRBV19 - few CASSIRRPVPEAFF TGTGCCAGTAGTATCCGCAGGCCGGTCCCTGAAGCTTTCTTT
TRBJ2-1 TRBV7-2 - - CASSRASSYNEQFF TGTGCCAGCAGCCGCGCGAGCTCCTACAATGAGCAGTTCTTC
TRBJ2-3 TRBV7-9 - - CASSPSLGGQDTQYF TGTGCCAGCAGCCCAAGCCTCGGGGGGCAAGATACGCAGTATTTT
TRBJ2-7 TRBV12-3/TRBV12-4 - few CASSFGRGGHPSTPYEQYF TGTGCCAGCAGTTTTGGGCGTGGAGGACACCCATCTACACCTTACGAGCAGTACTTC
TRBJ2-3 TRBV6-5 TRBD1 - CASSYGTGVVDTQYF TGTGCCAGCAGTTACGGGACAGGGGTGGTGGATACGCAGTATTTT
TRBJ2-3 TRBV4-2 - few CASSQKDRGRTQYF TGTGCCAGCAGCCAAAAGGACCGGGGACGTACGCAGTATTTT
TRBJ2-1 TRBV20-1 TRBD2 - CSAEELAVTSYNEQFF TGCAGTGCTGAGGAGCTAGCGGTCACCAGCTACAATGAGCAGTTCTTC
TRBJ2-6 TRBV29-1 - few CSVGPGAVGRSGANVLTF TGCAGCGTTGGACCAGGGGCAGTCGGTCGCTCTGGGGCCAACGTCCTGACTTTC
TRBJ1-4 TRBV12-3/TRBV12-4 - - CASRASGGAGEKLFF TGTGCCAGCAGGGCTTCGGGTGGGGCGGGTGAAAAACTGTTTTTT
TRBJ1-2 TRBV20-1 - many CSATGGADYGYTF TGCAGTGCTACCGGGGGGGCCGACTATGGCTACACCTTC
TRBJ1-1 TRBV20-1 - - CSALGRTEAFF TGCAGTGCTTTGGGGCGTACTGAAGCTTTCTTT
TRBJ1-1 TRBV6-2/TRBV6-3 - - CASSYSTPGVDTEAFF TGTGCCAGCAGTTACTCGACTCCGGGGGTTGACACTGAAGCTTTCTTT
TRBJ1-5 TRBV27 - - CASSLEGRSQPQHF TGTGCCAGCAGCCTAGAGGGACGAAGTCAGCCCCAGCATTTT
TRBJ2-6 TRBV5-6 - - CASSFRVKAGANVLTF TGTGCCAGCAGCTTCAGGGTAAAGGCTGGGGCCAACGTCCTGACTTTC
TRBJ2-3 TRBV7-2 TRBD2 few CASSARLAGGADTQYF TGTGCCAGCAGCGCGCGACTAGCGGGAGGGGCAGATACGCAGTATTTT
TRBJ2-2 TRBV5-6 - many CASTPGGNRVAGELFF TGTGCCAGCACCCCCGGCGGTAACAGGGTCGCCGGGGAGCTGTTTTTT
TRBJ1-2 TRBV7-2 - once CASSLRSPANYGYTF TGTGCCAGCAGCTTACGCTCTCCAGCTAACTATGGCTACACCTTC
TRBJ2-3 TRBV20-1 - - CSAREVSSTDTQYF TGCAGTGCTAGAGAGGTCTCGAGCACTGATACGCAGTATTTT
TRBJ2-5 TRBV12-3/TRBV12-4 - - CASTLLQEQETQYF TGTGCCAGCACCCTATTGCAGGAGCAAGAGACCCAGTACTTC
TRBJ2-4 TRBV7-2 - few CASSSARDSYIQYF TGTGCCAGCAGCTCCGCCCGGGACTCATACATTCAGTACTTC
TRBJ2-3 TRBV14 - few CASSLLLGDTQYF TGTGCCAGCAGCCTTCTTTTGGGAGATACGCAGTATTTT
TRBJ2-3 TRBV7-6 TRBD2 - CASSQPGLAVDTQYF TGTGCCAGCAGCCAACCGGGACTAGCTGTAGATACGCAGTATTTT
TRBJ1-6 TRBV20-1 TRBD1 few CSAIRTGGSSPLHF TGCAGTGCTATAAGGACAGGGGGCTCTTCACCCCTCCACTTT
TRBJ2-3 TRBV28 - - CASSQQGAVAGTQYF TGTGCCAGCAGTCAACAGGGGGCGGTAGCGGGGACGCAGTATTTT
TRBJ2-1 TRBV27 - - CASSLGRALSYNEQFF TGTGCCAGCAGTCTCGGACGCGCCTTATCCTACAATGAGCAGTTCTTC
TRBJ2-7 TRBV28 TRBD1 - CASMDRASYEQYF TGTGCCAGCATGGACAGGGCCTCCTACGAGCAGTACTTC
TRBJ2-3 TRBV29-1 - - CSAPKAGSVFHTQYF TGCAGCGCTCCCAAGGCAGGGAGTGTATTTCATACGCAGTATTTT
TRBJ2-5 TRBV10-3 - - CAISDGGSETQYF TGTGCCATCAGTGACGGGGGCAGCGAGACCCAGTACTTC
TRBJ2-5 TRBV5-5 - few CASSLTRLEAETQYF TGTGCCAGCAGCTTAACTCGACTAGAGGCGGAGACCCAGTACTTC
TRBJ1-1 TRBV7-2 - - CASRQVRDTEAFF TGTGCCAGCCGACAGGTCAGGGACACTGAAGCTTTCTTT
TRBJ1-1 TRBV20-1 TRBD1 - CSARVTGGTEAFF TGCAGTGCTAGGGTGACAGGGGGAACTGAAGCTTTCTTT
TRBJ2-1 TRBV28 - - CASRTGFYNEQFF TGTGCCAGCAGAACAGGGTTCTACAATGAGCAGTTCTTC
TRBJ1-4 TRBV29-1 - few CSVVAPTNEKLFF TGCAGCGTTGTAGCTCCAACTAATGAAAAACTGTTTTTT
TRBJ2-3 TRBV7-9 - many CASSTQPGTQYF TGTGCCAGCAGCACGCAACCAGGGACGCAGTATTTT
TRBJ1-1 TRBV12-3/TRBV12-4 - few CASSLLRENTEAFF TGTGCCAGCAGTTTATTACGGGAGAACACTGAAGCTTTCTTT
TRBJ2-1 TRBV24-1 - few CATAKGEAGNNEQFF TGTGCCACCGCCAAGGGGGAAGCAGGAAACAATGAGCAGTTCTTC
TRBJ2-3 TRBV28 TRBD2 - CASSFREGKDTQYF TGTGCCAGCAGTTTTAGGGAGGGGAAAGATACGCAGTATTTT
TRBJ2-5 TRBV29-1 TRBD1 - CSVRGQGPETQYF TGCAGCGTTAGGGGACAGGGTCCAGAGACCCAGTACTTC
TRBJ2-1 TRBV20-1 TRBD2 - CSASRAGSWRNEQFF TGCAGTGCTAGTAGAGCGGGGAGCTGGAGGAATGAGCAGTTCTTC
TRBJ1-6 TRBV20-1 - few CSAPSLDYNSPLHF TGCAGTGCTCCGTCGTTAGACTATAATTCACCCCTCCACTTT
TRBJ2-1 TRBV7-2 - - CASSLGQGVFNEQFF TGTGCCAGCAGCTTAGGGCAGGGTGTTTTCAATGAGCAGTTCTTC
TRBJ2-2 TRBV20-1 TRBD1 few CSASRGQGYTGELFF TGCAGTGCTAGTCGGGGACAGGGGTACACCGGGGAGCTGTTTTTT
TRBJ1-2 TRBV20-1 - few CSAKDGGYTF TGCAGTGCTAAAGACGGTGGCTACACCTTC
TRBJ2-2 TRBV12-3/TRBV12-4 TRBD1 - CASSFGQGAIGELFF TGTGCCAGCAGTTTCGGCCAGGGGGCAATCGGGGAGCTGTTTTTT
TRBJ2-5 TRBV5-1 - - CASSLSGAEETQYF TGCGCCAGCAGCTTGTCAGGGGCAGAAGAGACCCAGTACTTC
TRBJ2-1 TRBV12-3/TRBV12-4 - few CASSSYGRGGHNEQFF TGTGCCAGCAGTTCATATGGCAGGGGCGGGCACAATGAGCAGTTCTTC
TRBJ2-3 TRBV5-1 - few CASSLIEVGDTQYF TGCGCCAGCAGCTTGATCGAAGTAGGAGATACGCAGTATTTT
TRBJ2-1 TRBV29-1 - - CSVELVTSFNEQFF TGCAGCGTTGAGCTCGTTACTAGCTTCAATGAGCAGTTCTTC
TRBJ2-2 TRBV5-1 TRBD1 many CASSPGQGRTGELFF TGCGCCAGCAGCCCCGGACAGGGTCGGACCGGGGAGCTGTTTTTT
TRBJ2-3 TRBV4-3 - - CASSQVRSVTDTQYF TGCGCCAGCAGCCAAGTCCGGTCGGTGACAGATACGCAGTATTTT
TRBJ2-1 TRBV11-2 TRBD2 few CASSLVASGGSYLPYNEQFF TGTGCCAGCAGCTTAGTGGCTAGCGGGGGGAGCTATCTACCCTACAATGAGCAGTTCTTC
TRBJ2-1 TRBV20-1 TRBD1 few CSAPDRMNYNEQFF TGCAGTGCCCCGGACAGGATGAACTACAATGAGCAGTTCTTC